The clone carrying this TCR beta chain occurred many times. Its cognate antigen is unknown. TCR beta VDJ combinations and CDR3 sequences were profiled from genomic DNA. TCRdb called the reads again in MiXCR, with one record for every CDR3 protein. The repertoire has under 200,000 distinct CDR3 sequences, roughly 50% of them found once; the top ten carry about 1.8%. The CDR3 is 15 residues long. The V end was cut by 6 bases, the J end by 0 bases, with 13 bases between. This sample is part of a study of CD8+CD57+ T cells in acquired aplastic anemia. By flow cytometry, patients selected for sequencing had shown an expansion of CD8+CD57+ cells. Study findings and constraints: A set of approximately 29 CD8+ CDR3 sequences was shared between patients and controls, and these sequences appeared highly expressed in patients.

Sample: sorted CD4+, CD8+, or CD8+CD57+ T cells (not recorded which) from PBMCs. The chain joins TRBV12-3 or TRBV12-4 to TRBJ2-3; D possibly uses TRBD1 or TRBD2 (6 bases each). This receptor was obtained from a human donor with aplastic anemia. CDR3 sequence: CASSVQGGSTDTQYF. The CDR3, as DNA: TGTGCCAGCAGCGTACAAGGGGGGAGCACAGATACGCAGTATTTT.